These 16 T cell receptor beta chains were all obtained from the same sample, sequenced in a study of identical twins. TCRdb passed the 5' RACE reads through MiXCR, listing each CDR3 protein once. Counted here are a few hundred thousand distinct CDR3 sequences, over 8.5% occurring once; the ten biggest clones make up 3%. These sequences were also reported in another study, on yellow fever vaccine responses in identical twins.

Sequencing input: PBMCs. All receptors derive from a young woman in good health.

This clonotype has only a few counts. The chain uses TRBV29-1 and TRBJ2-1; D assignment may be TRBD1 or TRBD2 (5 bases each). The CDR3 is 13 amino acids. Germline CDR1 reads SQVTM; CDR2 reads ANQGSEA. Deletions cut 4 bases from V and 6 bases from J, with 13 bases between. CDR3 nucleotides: TGCAGCGTTGTTACGGGACCTATCAATGAGCAGTTCTTC. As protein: CSVVTGPINEQFF.

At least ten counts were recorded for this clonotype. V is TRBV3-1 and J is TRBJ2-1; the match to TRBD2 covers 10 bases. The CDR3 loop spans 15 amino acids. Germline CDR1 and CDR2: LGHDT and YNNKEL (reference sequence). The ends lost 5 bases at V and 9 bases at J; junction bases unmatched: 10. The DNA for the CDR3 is TGTGCCAGCAGCAGAGCGGGGGGGATTGTGGGTGAGCAGTTCTTC. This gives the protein CASSRAGGIVGEQFF.

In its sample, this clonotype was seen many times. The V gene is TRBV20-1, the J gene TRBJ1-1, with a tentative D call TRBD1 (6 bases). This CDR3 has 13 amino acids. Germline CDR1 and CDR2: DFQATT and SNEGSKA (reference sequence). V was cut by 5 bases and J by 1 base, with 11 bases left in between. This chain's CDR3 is CSAGDTRNTEAFF. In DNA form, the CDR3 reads TGCAGTGCTGGGGACACCCGGAACACTGAAGCTTTCTTT.

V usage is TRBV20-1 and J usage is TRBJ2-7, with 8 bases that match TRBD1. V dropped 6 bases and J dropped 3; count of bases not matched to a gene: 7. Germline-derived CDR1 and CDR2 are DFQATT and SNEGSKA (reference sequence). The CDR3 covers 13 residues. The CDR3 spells CSATDRGDYEQYF. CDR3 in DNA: TGCAGTGCCACCGACAGGGGTGACTACGAGCAGTACTTC.

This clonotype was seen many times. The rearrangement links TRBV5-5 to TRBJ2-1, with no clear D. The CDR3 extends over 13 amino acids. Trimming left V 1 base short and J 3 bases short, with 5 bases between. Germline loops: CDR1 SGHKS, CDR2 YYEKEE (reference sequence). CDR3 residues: CASSLNFYNEQFF. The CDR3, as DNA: TGTGCCAGCAGCTTGAACTTCTACAATGAGCAGTTCTTC.

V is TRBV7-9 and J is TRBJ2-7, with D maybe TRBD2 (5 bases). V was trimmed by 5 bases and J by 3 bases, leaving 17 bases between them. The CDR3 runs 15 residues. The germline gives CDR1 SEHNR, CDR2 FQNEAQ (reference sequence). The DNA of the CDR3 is TGTGCCAGCAGCCCCAGAACCGGCGGGTACTACGAGCAGTACTTC. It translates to CASSPRTGGYYEQYF.

CDR3 loop: CAISEQGSLYEQYF. The CDR3 DNA reads as TGTGCCATCAGTGAACAGGGATCCCTCTACGAGCAGTACTTC. J is TRBJ2-7 and V is TRBV10-3, with a possible D match to TRBD1 (6 bases). Germline CDR1 reads ENHRY; CDR2 reads SYGVKD. The CDR3 covers 14 residues. Trimming stripped 3 bases from V and 3 bases from J, with 12 bases between.

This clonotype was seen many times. CDR3 sequence (DNA): TGTGCCAGCAGCGGAACAAAACTAGCGGGAGGTGAGGACAATGAGCAGTTCTTC. Translation gives CASSGTKLAGGEDNEQFF. The V call is TRBV11-1, the J call TRBJ2-1; 12 bases match TRBD2. The junction had 13 bases not matched to a gene; V was cut back by 5 bases and J by 5 bases. Germline lookup yields CDR1 SGHAT and CDR2 FQDESV (reference sequence). This CDR3 is 18 amino acids long.

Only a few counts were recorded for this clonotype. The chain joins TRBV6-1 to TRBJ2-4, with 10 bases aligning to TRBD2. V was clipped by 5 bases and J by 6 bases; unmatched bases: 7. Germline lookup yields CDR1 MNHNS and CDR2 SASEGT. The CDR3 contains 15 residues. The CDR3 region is CASSRAGGPGNIQYF. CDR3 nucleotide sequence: TGTGCCAGCAGTCGAGCGGGAGGGCCTGGAAACATTCAGTACTTC.

DNA of the CDR3: TGTGCCAGCAGCCAAGATTGGGGACAGGGAGTCACCATATATTTT. This sequence encodes CASSQDWGQGVTIYF. This chain uses TRBV4-2 with TRBJ1-3; 9 bases map to TRBD1. Germline CDR1 LGHNA, CDR2 YNFKEQ. CDR3 size: 15 residues. J was trimmed by 9 bases and V by 0 bases; bases with no gene match: 6.

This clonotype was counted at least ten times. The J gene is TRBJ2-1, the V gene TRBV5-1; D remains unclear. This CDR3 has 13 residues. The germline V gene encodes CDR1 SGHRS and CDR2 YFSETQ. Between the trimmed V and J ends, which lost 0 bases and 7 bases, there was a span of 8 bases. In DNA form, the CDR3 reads TGCGCCAGCAGCTTGGAGCTGGGGAATGAGCAGTTCTTC. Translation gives CASSLELGNEQFF. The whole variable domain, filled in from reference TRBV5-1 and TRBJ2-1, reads KAGVTQTPRYLIKTRGQQVTLSCSPISGHRSVSWYQQTPGQGLQFLFEYFSETQRNKGNFPGRFSGRQFSNSRSEMNVSTLELGDSALYLCASSLELGNEQFFGPGTRLTVL.

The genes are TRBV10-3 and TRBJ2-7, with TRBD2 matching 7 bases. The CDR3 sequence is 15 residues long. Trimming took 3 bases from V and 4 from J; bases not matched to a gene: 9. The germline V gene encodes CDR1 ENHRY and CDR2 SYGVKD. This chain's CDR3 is CAISEGHPGLYEQYF. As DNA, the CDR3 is TGTGCCATCAGTGAAGGTCACCCGGGACTATACGAGCAGTACTTC.

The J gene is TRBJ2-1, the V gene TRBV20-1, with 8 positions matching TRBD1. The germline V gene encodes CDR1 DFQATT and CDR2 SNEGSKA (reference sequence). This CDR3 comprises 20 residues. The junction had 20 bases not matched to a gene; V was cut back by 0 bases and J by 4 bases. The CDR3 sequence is CSARDLPGQGPSGGYNEQFF. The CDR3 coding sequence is TGCAGTGCTAGAGATCTTCCCGGACAGGGACCTTCCGGCGGTTACAATGAGCAGTTCTTC.

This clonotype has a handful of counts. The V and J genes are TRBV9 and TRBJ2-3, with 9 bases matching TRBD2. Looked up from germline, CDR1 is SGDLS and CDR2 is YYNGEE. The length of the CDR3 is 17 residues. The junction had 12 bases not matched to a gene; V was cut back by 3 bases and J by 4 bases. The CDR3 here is CASSGGRGGRRADTQYF. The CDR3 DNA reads TGTGCCAGCAGCGGCGGGAGGGGAGGGCGGAGGGCAGATACGCAGTATTTT.

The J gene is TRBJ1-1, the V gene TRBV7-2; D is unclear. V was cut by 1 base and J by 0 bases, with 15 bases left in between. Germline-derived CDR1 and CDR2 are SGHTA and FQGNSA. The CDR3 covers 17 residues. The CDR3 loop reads CASSLGLALQLNTEAFF. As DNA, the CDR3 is TGTGCCAGCAGCTTAGGTTTGGCGCTCCAATTGAACACTGAAGCTTTCTTT.

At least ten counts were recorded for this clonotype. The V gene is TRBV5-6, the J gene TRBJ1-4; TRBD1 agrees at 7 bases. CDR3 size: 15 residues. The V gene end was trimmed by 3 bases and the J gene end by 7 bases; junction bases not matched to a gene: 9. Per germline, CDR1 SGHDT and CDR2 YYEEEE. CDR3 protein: CASSSSGQLGEKLFF. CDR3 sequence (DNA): TGTGCCAGCAGCTCTTCGGGACAGCTGGGTGAAAAACTGTTTTTT. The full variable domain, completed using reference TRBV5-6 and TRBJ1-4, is DAGVTQSPTHLIKTRGQQVTLRCSPKSGHDTVSWYQQALGQGPQFIFQYYEEEERQRGNFPDRFSGHQFPNYSSELNVNALLLGDSALYLCASSSSGQLGEKLFFGSGTQLSVL.